This T cell receptor (beta chain) is from a study of patients and donors after allogeneic stem cell transplantation. TCRdb fed the RT-PCR reads into MiXCR, producing one record per CDR3 protein. The table lists approximately 9,000 distinct CDR3 sequences, about 4% of them singletons. This clonotype was detected many times. V was shortened by 2 bases and J by 6 bases, with 15 bases between the two germline ends. The CDR3 extends over 15 amino acids. The germline V gene encodes CDR1 KGHDR and CDR2 SFDVKD. This TCR came from a human donor who was either an allogeneic HSCT recipient or a stem cell or donor lymphocyte infusion donor (not recorded which). It is not recorded whose cells these are; they may come from a transplant donor. Material for sequencing was blood, either unsorted or a sorted T cell fraction (not recorded which). The V gene is TRBV24-1, the J gene TRBJ1-2; D not resolved. In DNA form, the CDR3 reads TGTGCCACCAGTGATTGGACCTCAGGTGAAAATGGCTACACCTTC. Encoded protein: CATSDWTSGENGYTF.